Below, 2 T cell receptor beta chains from the same sample are listed, as sequenced in a study of CD8+ T cells in alopecia areata. It was cDNA, reverse transcribed from extracted RNA, that served as the sequencing template. Data came from immunoSEQ multiplex PCR; TCRdb stores just in-frame clones and leaves some out. The repertoire includes 150,000 to 200,000 clones, around three fifths of them detected once, and more than 13% sits in the top ten. Treatment here: oral pan-JAK inhibitor, 5-10 mg twice daily. Sequences were derived from CD4+ T cells sorted from blood, sampled at week 24, from a patient treated with tofacitinib. These TCRs come from a human donor with alopecia areata.

The table lists this clone with a count of one. The chain employs TRBV11-2 and TRBJ2-7; D might be TRBD1 (6 bases). V was clipped by 4 bases and J by 2 bases, with 15 bases between them. CDR3 length equals 15 residues. CDR1 and CDR2 from the germline V gene are SGHAT and FQNNGV. The CDR3 region has the DNA TGTGCCAGCAGCTCCAACAGGGTACTTGCCTACGAGCAGTACTTC. Protein product: CASSSNRVLAYEQYF.

J is TRBJ1-5 and V is TRBV2, with no clear D. The V end was cut by 4 bases, the J end by 0 bases, with 10 bases between. This CDR3 spans 15 amino acids. CDR1 SNHLY and CDR2 FYNNEI come from the germline V gene. DNA of the CDR3: TGTGCCAGCAGTGGGTCAGACAATAGCAATCAGCCCCAGCATTTT. Protein: CASSGSDNSNQPQHF. The whole variable domain, remainder taken from reference TRBV2 and TRBJ1-5, is EPEVTQTPSHQVTQMGQEVILRCVPISNHLYFYWYRQILGQKVEFLVSFYNNEISEKSEIFDDQFSVERPDGSNFTLKIRSTKLEDSAMYFCASSGSDNSNQPQHFGDGTRLSIL.